This T cell receptor beta chain was sequenced during a study of blood T cell repertoires in COVID-19 (dated by TCRdb to 2020 to 2021). About the full investigation: Collaborator samples came from the United States, Italy and Spain and covered acute and convalescent phases of COVID-19. The prospective study material was composed of cDNA or gDNA derived from T cells, B-cell-depleted T cells, or PBMCs. The dataset comprised deeply sampled blood TCRbeta repertoires from subjects exposed to, actively infected with, or recovered from COVID-19. The repertoires were made available in a free public database intended to serve as a resource for research on the immune response to SARS-CoV-2. Samples came from the ongoing ImmuneRACE study (first 160 participants) plus 1,254 subjects from 6 global collaborators. The sample metadata nearly always contained a de-identified subject ID, COVID-19 status, age in years and sex. Where available, HLA class I and class II types were obtained from metadata supplied by the sample provider rather than from assay-based typing. The investigation overall reported the following: The quantity of clinical and demographic metadata differed by source and by participant and was supplied without curation.

TCRbeta CDR3 regions were amplified from genomic DNA using the immunoSEQ Assay, a bias-controlled multiplex PCR. Turning to the authors' computational methods: Nucleated cell counts per sample were estimated from amplification of reference gene primers within the assay. To quantify the absolute abundance of each unique TCRbeta CDR3 rearrangement, sequence reads were collapsed and filtered. For each sample, productive Simpson clonality was calculated by taking the square root of Simpson's diversity index across productive rearrangements. The clones in this table, taken by TCRdb from immuneACCESS, are in-frame only. Not every clone is retained; where verified, under half of the shortfall comes from an unresolved V gene, and the cause of the rest is unknown. That table is the source of V, J and clone size, and D and trimming were worked out from the DNA. Within this sample are under 400,000 clones, with 90% of them counted one time only. Clones ranked in the top ten supply less than 3.5% of the sample.

One collaborating source in Seattle enrolled patients during active infection and followed them longitudinally through the course of disease. Each collaborating institution followed its own protocols to collect whole blood in K2EDTA tubes. For TCRbeta analysis, collaborators shipped samples in one of three forms: frozen whole blood, isolated PBMCs, or DNA extracted from either of those sample types. Reading the germline V gene gives CDR1 MDHEN and CDR2 SYDVKM. V drops 7 bases and J drops 2 bases, leaving 8 bases in between. Including the terminal cysteine and phenylalanine, the CDR3 comprises 12 residues. The only DNA kept is the CDR3, 36 bases in frame from the first base. As to this clone: Its antigen has not been determined. The sample holds no much larger clone one base away, and base qualities are not on file.

The chain was built from TRBV28 and TRBJ1-2, with no confidently assigned D gene. Sequencing input: peripheral blood. The clonotype was recovered from a woman aged 25-40 years with COVID-19, enrolled during active disease. This receptor carries the CDR3 CASNYGNYGYTF. Read as DNA, the sequence is TGTGCCAGCAACTACGGCAACTATGGCTACACCTTC.